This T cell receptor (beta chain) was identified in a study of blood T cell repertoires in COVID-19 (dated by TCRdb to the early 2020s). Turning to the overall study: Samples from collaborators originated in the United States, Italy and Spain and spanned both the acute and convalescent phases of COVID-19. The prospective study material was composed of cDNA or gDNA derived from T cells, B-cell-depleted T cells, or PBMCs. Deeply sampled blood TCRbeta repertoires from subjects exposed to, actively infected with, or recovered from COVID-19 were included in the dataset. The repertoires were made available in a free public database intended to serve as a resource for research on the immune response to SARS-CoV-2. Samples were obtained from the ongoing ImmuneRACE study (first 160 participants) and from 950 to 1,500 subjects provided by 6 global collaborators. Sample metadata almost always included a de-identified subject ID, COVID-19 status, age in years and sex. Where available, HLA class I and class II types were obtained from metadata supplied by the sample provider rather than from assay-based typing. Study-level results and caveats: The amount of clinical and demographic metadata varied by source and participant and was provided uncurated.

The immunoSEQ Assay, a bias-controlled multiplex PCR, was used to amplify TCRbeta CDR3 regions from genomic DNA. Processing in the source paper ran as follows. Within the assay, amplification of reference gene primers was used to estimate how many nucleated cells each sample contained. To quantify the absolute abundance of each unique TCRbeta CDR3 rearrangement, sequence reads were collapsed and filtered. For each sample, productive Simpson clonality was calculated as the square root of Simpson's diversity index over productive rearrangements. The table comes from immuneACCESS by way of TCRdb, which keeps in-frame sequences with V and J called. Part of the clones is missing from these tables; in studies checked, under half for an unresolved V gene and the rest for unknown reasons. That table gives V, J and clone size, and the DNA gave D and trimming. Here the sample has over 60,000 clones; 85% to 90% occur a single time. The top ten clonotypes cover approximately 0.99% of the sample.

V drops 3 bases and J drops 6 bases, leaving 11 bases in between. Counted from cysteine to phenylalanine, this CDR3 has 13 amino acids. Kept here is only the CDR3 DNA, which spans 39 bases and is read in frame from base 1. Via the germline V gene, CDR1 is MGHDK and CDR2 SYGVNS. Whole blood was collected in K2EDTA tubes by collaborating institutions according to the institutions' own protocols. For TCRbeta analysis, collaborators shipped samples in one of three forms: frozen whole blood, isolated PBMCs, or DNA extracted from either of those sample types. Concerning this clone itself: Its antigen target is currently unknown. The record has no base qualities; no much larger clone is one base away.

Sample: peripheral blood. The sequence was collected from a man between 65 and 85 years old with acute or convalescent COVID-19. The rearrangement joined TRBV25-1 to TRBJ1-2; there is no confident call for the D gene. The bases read TGTGCCAGCAGTGAGTCCAACATGGATGGCTACACCTTC. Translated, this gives CASSESNMDGYTF.